The T cell receptor (beta chain) under discussion was sequenced for a study of T cell repertoires in cytomegalovirus infection. TCRdb fed the reads into MiXCR, producing one record per CDR3 protein. The profile covers roughly 990,000 distinct CDR3 sequences, with approximately 31% appearing a single time and roughly 13% taken by the ten largest. J gave up 4 bases and V 4 bases, and 5 bases lay outside the gene matches. CDR1 is SEHNR and CDR2 is FQNEAQ in the germline V gene (reference sequence). The CDR3 length is 14 residues. Many counts were recorded for this clonotype. The antigen remains unidentified.

The rearrangement uses TRBV7-9 and TRBJ1-1, with 8 bases that match TRBD1. This clonotype was sampled from a human donor in good health (CMV status not recorded). Some clones in this sample may be carry-over from other donors' samples. The sequencing used cultured CD8+ T cells from PBMCs, collected from culture after CMV antigen stimulation. The CDR3 nucleotides read TGTGCCAGCAGCTCGGACAGGGTGAGCACTGAAGCTTTCTTT. Its protein is CASSSDRVSTEAFF.